This T cell receptor (beta chain) was sequenced for a study of T-cell memory formation after mild COVID-19 (dated by TCRdb to the early 2020s). Concerning the study at large: TCR sequence clusters from the two donors were largely donor specific. The cohort was made up of two young adult volunteers, one female and one male, who were previously healthy. In two donors, T-cell clones that expanded and contracted after mild COVID-19 were tracked by sequencing TCRalpha and TCRbeta repertoires over time.

Study-wide findings and limitations: The study covered only a couple of mild cases, and larger cohorts including severe cases with pre-infection samples were considered necessary. Contracting CD4+ clones turned up mainly in the CM and EM memory subsets, whereas EMRA was where CD8+ clones were enriched. SARS-CoV-2 specificity was not confirmed for the second-wave clones peaking on day 37. Some responding clones were detected in pre-infection memory, which suggested that pre-existing cross-reactive memory T cells had joined the SARS-CoV-2 response. Clones contracting from day 15 to 85 had balanced CD4/CD8 phenotypes, while a second wave expanding from day 15 to 37 was biased towards CD4+.

This clonotype was detected a few times. No antigen is known for it. No base-level quality is on record; no much larger clone is a single base apart. Between the V and J ends, shortened by 5 bases and 2 bases respectively, the junction contains 20 bases. CDR1 SGHTA and CDR2 FQGNSA were looked up in the germline V gene. From its cysteine to its phenylalanine, the CDR3 spans 17 amino acids. Of the read, only the CDR3 DNA is kept; its 51 bases are in frame from base 1. Ficoll-Paque density gradient centrifugation was used to isolate PBMCs. The sequencing machine was an Illumina NovaSeq 6000. Using 5'RACE with constant-segment primers, TCRalpha and TCRbeta cDNA libraries were constructed, with sample barcodes and unique molecular identifiers added in the process. RNA was extracted from every sample with Trizol reagent. Libraries were amplified in two PCR steps, with a second sample barcode and Illumina TruSeq adapters added in the second step. The libraries were sequenced on an Illumina NovaSeq using 2 x 150 bp paired-end reads. The authors processed their data as follows. Demultiplexing of reads and collapsing into UMI-guided consensus sequences were performed with migec v1.2.7. With mixcr v2.1.11, UMI consensuses were aligned to TRA and TRB V and J templates and assembled into clonotypes. Expanded or contracted clonotypes were those called significant by both edgeR and NoisET, with noise models trained on biological replicates. For edgeR calls, a false discovery rate-adjusted p below 0.01 and a log2 fold-change threshold of 1 were applied. As an exploratory analysis of dynamics, max-normalized trajectories of the 1000 most abundant clonotypes were examined with PCA combined with hierarchical clustering. Separately sequenced CD4+ and CD8+ repertoires were used to assign a CD4 or CD8 phenotype to each responding clone. The public reads were reanalyzed by TCRdb: fastp trimming at Q25, MiXCR alignment, in-frame beta chains only. Each CDR3 protein gets just one entry, which takes the most common genes and DNA from the rows behind it. None of the V and J calls come from the authors' own analysis; TCRdb made them. For this sample there are about 350,000 distinct CDR3 sequences; around 15% appear just once. Around a fifth of the sample is held by the ten biggest clonotypes.

The sequence was collected from a man younger than 35 who had mild COVID-19 (a few samples of this study predate the infection). The sample titles of this study are shuffled in the database, so cell type and time point are left out; the donor was told from shared clones. The chain employs TRBV7-2 and TRBJ2-3; D gene: possibly TRBD2, on 5 matching bases. The specimen was PBMCs or a T cell subset sorted from them (not recorded which). The DNA sequence is TGTGCCAGCAGCCCGGAGAGGGCGCGGCGAAACACAGATACGCAGTATTTT. It translates to CASSPERARRNTDTQYF. Reference TRBV7-2 and TRBJ2-3 genes cover what lies past the CDR3, so the full variable domain is GAGVSQSPSNKVTEKGKDVELRCDPISGHTALYWYRQSLGQGLEFLIYFQGNSAPDKSGLPSDRFSAERTGGSVSTLTIQRTQQEDSAVYLCASSPERARRNTDTQYFGPGTRLTVL.